These T cell receptor beta chains were read from a single sample in a study of read filtering for tumor transcriptome and immune sequencing. TCRdb fed the reads into MiXCR, producing one record per CDR3 protein. The sample contains 30,000 to 45,000 distinct CDR3 sequences, 12% to 15% of which appear only once. The sequenced sample was a population of CD138-negative cells sorted from bone marrow. The origin of the receptors is a donor aged 40 or older with multiple myeloma. Each CDR3 is given with its conserved first and last residue. D genes are given only for firm matches. Only some rows state a clone size, as once, few, many or a class for expanded clones.

d_call,j_call,clone_size,v_call,cdr3_aa,cdr3_nt
-,TRBJ1-5,many,TRBV25-1,CASSDRHNQPQHF,TGTGCCAGCTCCGACAGGCACAATCAGCCCCAGCATTTT
-,TRBJ2-7,few,TRBV5-1,CASSPVAGSNEQYF,TGCGCCAGCAGCCCGGTGGCAGGGTCGAACGAGCAGTACTTC
TRBD2,TRBJ2-5,many,TRBV7-3,CASSPTSGPQETQYF,TGTGCCAGCAGCCCGACTAGCGGGCCTCAAGAGACCCAGTACTTC
-,TRBJ1-1,many,TRBV11-2,CASSLAGENTEAFF,TGTGCCAGCAGCTTAGCGGGGGAGAACACTGAAGCTTTCTTT
TRBD2,TRBJ2-2,many,TRBV6-6,CASRTQAGGNTGELFF,TGTGCCAGCAGAACTCAAGCGGGAGGGAACACCGGGGAGCTGTTTTTT
TRBD1,TRBJ2-7,-,TRBV20-1,CSAPSGGGYEQYF,TGCAGTGCTCCTTCAGGGGGCGGATACGAGCAGTACTTC
-,TRBJ2-3,many,TRBV5-1,CASGRQGGGTDTQYF,TGCGCCAGCGGCAGGCAGGGGGGAGGCACAGATACGCAGTATTTT
-,TRBJ1-5,many,TRBV20-1,CSARDRDNQPQHF,TGCAGTGCTAGAGATAGGGACAATCAGCCCCAGCATTTT
-,TRBJ2-5,-,TRBV7-2,CASSLEGGFGDPTQETQYF,TGTGCCAGCAGCTTAGAGGGGGGTTTTGGGGACCCAACCCAAGAGACCCAGTACTTC
-,TRBJ2-1,many,TRBV29-1,CSVERPGGRNEQFF,TGCAGCGTTGAAAGGCCAGGGGGGAGGAATGAGCAGTTCTTC
TRBD2,TRBJ2-7,-,TRBV11-2,CASSRATGGIYEQYF,TGTGCCAGCAGCAGGGCAACGGGAGGGATCTACGAGCAGTACTTC
-,TRBJ2-7,many,TRBV2,CASGAAYEQYF,TGTGCCAGCGGCGCCGCCTACGAGCAGTACTTC
TRBD1,TRBJ2-2,-,TRBV20-1,CSALTGQGANGELFF,TGCAGTGCTTTAACCGGACAGGGGGCGAACGGGGAGCTGTTTTTT
TRBD1,TRBJ1-1,many,TRBV5-1,CASSFSRTGQNTEAFF,TGCGCCAGCAGCTTCTCAAGGACAGGGCAGAACACTGAAGCTTTCTTT
TRBD1,TRBJ1-1,many,TRBV18,CASSPTTTGYTEAFF,TGTGCCAGCTCACCAACTACGACAGGGTACACTGAAGCTTTCTTT
TRBD2,TRBJ2-2,many,TRBV7-2,CASSRSSGWELFF,TGTGCCAGCAGCCGGTCTAGCGGATGGGAGCTGTTTTTT
-,TRBJ1-1,many,TRBV7-3,CASSLSNRAEAFF,TGTGCCAGCAGCCTTTCAAACAGGGCTGAAGCTTTCTTT
TRBD1,TRBJ1-1,-,TRBV14,CASSHRGGYAFF,TGTGCCAGCAGCCACAGGGGGGGATATGCTTTCTTT
TRBD1,TRBJ1-1,many,TRBV5-1,CASSPDGQGRNTEAFF,TGCGCCAGCAGCCCAGACGGACAGGGTCGGAACACTGAAGCTTTCTTT
-,TRBJ2-1,many,TRBV12-3/TRBV12-4,CASSLGGASEQFF,TGTGCCAGCAGTTTAGGGGGGGCTTCTGAGCAGTTCTTC
-,TRBJ2-1,medium-sized,TRBV3-1,CASSQAGLRNEQFF,TGTGCCAGCAGCCAGGCCGGGCTTCGCAATGAGCAGTTCTTC
-,TRBJ2-2,-,TRBV7-2,CASSKRSSDTGELFF,TGTGCCAGCAGCAAGAGGTCTAGCGACACCGGGGAGCTGTTTTTT
TRBD2,TRBJ2-5,many,TRBV11-2,CASTEGLAGGQETQYF,TGTGCCAGCACCGAAGGATTAGCGGGCGGACAAGAGACCCAGTACTTC
TRBD2,TRBJ2-7,many,TRBV30,CAWSVWTSAYEQYF,TGTGCCTGGAGTGTTTGGACTAGCGCCTACGAGCAGTACTTC
TRBD1,TRBJ2-1,many,TRBV6-2/TRBV6-3,CASSYDRDMVNEQFF,TGTGCCAGCAGTTATGACAGGGATATGGTAAATGAGCAGTTCTTC
TRBD1,TRBJ2-1,many,TRBV5-1,CASSPRTGVYNEQFF,TGCGCCAGCAGCCCCCGGACAGGTGTCTACAATGAGCAGTTCTTC
TRBD1,TRBJ2-2,few,TRBV6-4,CASSDSQGAGELFF,TGTGCCAGCAGTGACTCACAGGGGGCCGGGGAGCTGTTTTTT
-,TRBJ1-1,many,TRBV6-1,CASSEFGGPSTEAFF,TGTGCCAGCAGTGAGTTCGGGGGTCCGTCCACTGAAGCTTTCTTT
-,TRBJ1-6,-,TRBV6-5,CASRRQAGNSPLHF,TGTGCCAGCAGAAGACAGGCGGGAAATTCACCCCTCCACTTT
TRBD2,TRBJ2-7,many,TRBV11-2,CASSFLAGGPGEQYF,TGTGCCAGCAGCTTCTTGGCGGGAGGGCCCGGCGAGCAGTACTTC
TRBD2,TRBJ2-1,many,TRBV28,CASMEREGRNEQFF,TGTGCCAGCATGGAGCGGGAGGGCCGAAATGAGCAGTTCTTC
-,TRBJ2-7,many,TRBV11-2,CASSLPPSYEQYF,TGTGCCAGCAGCTTACCCCCCAGCTACGAGCAGTACTTC
TRBD2,TRBJ2-7,many,TRBV20-1,CSAARSGAYEQYF,TGCAGTGCTGCTCGTAGCGGGGCCTACGAGCAGTACTTC
TRBD1,TRBJ1-2,many,TRBV5-4,CASMRTGRDYGYTF,TGTGCCAGCATGAGGACAGGGCGCGACTATGGCTACACCTTC
-,TRBJ1-1,many,TRBV3-1,CASSQEGSTAFF,TGTGCCAGCAGCCAAGAGGGGTCTACAGCTTTCTTT
-,TRBJ1-1,medium-sized,TRBV29-1,CSVSRGPEAFF,TGCAGCGTCTCCCGGGGCCCTGAAGCTTTCTTT
-,TRBJ2-1,-,TRBV7-9,CASRLERERPGAYNEQFF,TGTGCAAGTCGCTTAGAACGGGAACGGCCGGGCGCCTACAATGAGCAGTTCTTC
-,TRBJ1-5,many,TRBV27,CASSLNLISNQPQHF,TGTGCCAGCAGTTTAAATCTGATTAGCAATCAGCCCCAGCATTTT
-,TRBJ2-4,many,TRBV4-2,CASSQGGAGSASKNIQYF,TGTGCCAGCAGCCAAGGGGGGGCAGGGTCCGCTTCCAAAAACATTCAGTACTTC
-,TRBJ2-3,many,TRBV7-9,CASFQGGSTDTQYF,TGTGCCAGCTTTCAGGGGGGAAGCACAGATACGCAGTATTTT
-,TRBJ2-5,many,TRBV2,CASSRDGVFLQETQYF,TGTGCCAGCAGTCGGGACGGAGTTTTTCTCCAAGAGACCCAGTACTTC
-,TRBJ2-2,-,TRBV3-1,CASSHLQGGGELFF,TGTGCCAGCAGCCACCTCCAGGGTGGCGGGGAGCTGTTTTTT
TRBD2,TRBJ2-1,many,TRBV11-2,CASSSGLAHEQFF,TGTGCCAGCAGCTCGGGACTAGCCCATGAGCAGTTCTTC
TRBD1,TRBJ2-7,many,TRBV20-1,CSAQGPGQGTSYEQYF,TGCAGTGCTCAGGGTCCGGGACAGGGAACATCCTACGAGCAGTACTTC
-,TRBJ2-1,many,TRBV12-3/TRBV12-4,CASSLGIRLDSLNEQFF,TGTGCCAGCAGTTTAGGTATCCGATTGGACTCCCTCAATGAGCAGTTCTTC
-,TRBJ2-5,many,TRBV29-1,CSVEVGGLETQYF,TGCAGCGTTGAAGTGGGGGGTCTAGAGACCCAGTACTTC
-,TRBJ2-7,many,TRBV10-3,CAISESGVSEQYF,TGTGCCATCAGTGAGTCCGGCGTGTCCGAGCAGTACTTC
TRBD2,TRBJ2-3,many,TRBV4-2,CASSPLAGGIDTQYF,TGTGCCAGCAGCCCCTTGGCGGGAGGTATAGATACGCAGTATTTT
TRBD1,TRBJ1-5,many,TRBV7-2,CASSLDRGYQPQHF,TGTGCCAGCAGCCTAGACAGGGGGTATCAGCCCCAGCATTTT
TRBD2,TRBJ2-2,few,TRBV7-6,CASSYRLAGVKRTGELFF,TGTGCCAGCAGCTACAGACTAGCGGGAGTTAAAAGGACCGGGGAGCTGTTTTTT
-,TRBJ1-1,many,TRBV20-1,CSAPSLSTEAFF,TGCAGTGCTCCGAGCCTCAGCACTGAAGCTTTCTTT
TRBD1,TRBJ2-5,-,TRBV7-9,CASSSGQGIQETQYF,TGTGCCAGCAGCTCCGGACAGGGCATCCAAGAGACCCAGTACTTC
-,TRBJ2-1,many,TRBV7-9,CASSLVKQGSFFEGNEQFF,TGTGCCAGCAGCTTAGTTAAACAGGGATCCTTTTTTGAAGGCAATGAGCAGTTCTTC
-,TRBJ1-5,many,TRBV12-3/TRBV12-4,CASSLSQQQPQHF,TGTGCCAGCAGTTTAAGCCAGCAACAGCCCCAGCATTTT
-,TRBJ1-1,many,TRBV7-9,CASSPHHENTEAFF,TGTGCCAGCAGCCCCCATCACGAGAACACTGAAGCTTTCTTT